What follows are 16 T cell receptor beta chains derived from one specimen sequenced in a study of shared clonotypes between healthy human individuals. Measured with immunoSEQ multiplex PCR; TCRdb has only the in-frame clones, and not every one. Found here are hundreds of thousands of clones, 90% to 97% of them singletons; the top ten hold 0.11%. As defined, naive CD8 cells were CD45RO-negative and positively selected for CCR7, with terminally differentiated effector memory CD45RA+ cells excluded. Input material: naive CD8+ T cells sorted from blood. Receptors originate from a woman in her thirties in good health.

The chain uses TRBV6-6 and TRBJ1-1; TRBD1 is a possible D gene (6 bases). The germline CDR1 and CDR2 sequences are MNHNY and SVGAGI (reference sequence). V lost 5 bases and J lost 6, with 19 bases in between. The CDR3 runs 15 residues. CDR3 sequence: CASSTWRTDSPEAFF. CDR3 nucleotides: TGTGCCAGCAGTACCTGGAGGACAGACTCCCCTGAAGCTTTCTTT.

CDR3 coding DNA: TGCGCCAGCAGATCGAGTGCGGGACCCTCCTACGAGCAGTACTTC. It encodes CASRSSAGPSYEQYF. This chain uses TRBV5-1 with TRBJ2-7; possibly TRBD2 for D (6 bases). This CDR3 is 15 amino acids long. In germline, CDR1 is SGHRS, CDR2 YFSETQ. V dropped 5 bases and J dropped 0 bases, with 15 bases sitting between them.

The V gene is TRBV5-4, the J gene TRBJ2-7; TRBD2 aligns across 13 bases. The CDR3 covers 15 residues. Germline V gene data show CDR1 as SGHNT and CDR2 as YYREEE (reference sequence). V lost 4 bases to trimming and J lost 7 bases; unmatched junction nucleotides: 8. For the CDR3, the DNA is TGTGCCAGCAGCCCAACGGGACTAGCGGGAAGGGAGCAGTACTTC. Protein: CASSPTGLAGREQYF.

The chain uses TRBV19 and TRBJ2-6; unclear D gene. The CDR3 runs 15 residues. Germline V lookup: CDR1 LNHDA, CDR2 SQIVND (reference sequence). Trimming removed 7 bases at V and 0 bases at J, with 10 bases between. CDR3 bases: TGTGCCAGTACCACCCTGGGCTCTGGGGCCAACGTCCTGACTTTC. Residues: CASTTLGSGANVLTF.

The CDR3 is CASSGNQETQYF. The CDR3, as DNA: TGCGCCAGCAGCGGGAACCAAGAGACCCAGTACTTC. The chain uses TRBV5-1 and TRBJ2-5; no clear D gene. V was shortened by 4 bases and J by 0 bases, with 4 bases between the two germline ends. Germline CDR1 is SGHRS and CDR2 is YFSETQ. The CDR3 length is 12 residues.

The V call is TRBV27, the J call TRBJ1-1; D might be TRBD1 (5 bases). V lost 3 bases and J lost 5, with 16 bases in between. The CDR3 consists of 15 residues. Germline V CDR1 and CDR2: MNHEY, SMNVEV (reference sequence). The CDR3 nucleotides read TGTGCCAGCAGTTTGATCGGGGGAGGAGGAACTGAAGCTTTCTTT. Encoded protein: CASSLIGGGGTEAFF.

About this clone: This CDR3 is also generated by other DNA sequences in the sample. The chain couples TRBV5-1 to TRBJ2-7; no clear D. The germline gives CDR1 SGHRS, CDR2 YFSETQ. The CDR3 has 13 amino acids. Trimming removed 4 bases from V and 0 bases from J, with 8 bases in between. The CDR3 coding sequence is TGCGCCAGCAGCCCGCCGGGCTCCTACGAGCAGTACTTC. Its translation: CASSPPGSYEQYF.

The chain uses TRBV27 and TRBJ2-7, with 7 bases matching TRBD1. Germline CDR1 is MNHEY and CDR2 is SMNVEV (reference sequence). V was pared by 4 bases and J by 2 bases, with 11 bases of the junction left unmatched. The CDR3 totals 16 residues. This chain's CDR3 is CASSSSDRVRTYEQYF. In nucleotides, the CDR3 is TGTGCCAGCAGTTCCTCTGACAGGGTTCGAACCTACGAGCAGTACTTC.

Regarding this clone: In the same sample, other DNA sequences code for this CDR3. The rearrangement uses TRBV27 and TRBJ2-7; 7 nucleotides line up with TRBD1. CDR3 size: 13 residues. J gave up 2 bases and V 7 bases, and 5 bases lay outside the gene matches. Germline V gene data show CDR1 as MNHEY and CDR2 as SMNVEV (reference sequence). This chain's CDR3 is CASKEGTAYEQYF. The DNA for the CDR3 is TGTGCCAGCAAAGAGGGGACAGCCTACGAGCAGTACTTC.

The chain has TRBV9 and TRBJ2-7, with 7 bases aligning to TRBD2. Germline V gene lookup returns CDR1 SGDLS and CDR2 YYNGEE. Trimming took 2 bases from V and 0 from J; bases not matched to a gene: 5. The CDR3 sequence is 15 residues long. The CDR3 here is CASSVLAEYSYEQYF. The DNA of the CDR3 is TGTGCCAGCAGCGTTCTAGCGGAATACTCCTACGAGCAGTACTTC.

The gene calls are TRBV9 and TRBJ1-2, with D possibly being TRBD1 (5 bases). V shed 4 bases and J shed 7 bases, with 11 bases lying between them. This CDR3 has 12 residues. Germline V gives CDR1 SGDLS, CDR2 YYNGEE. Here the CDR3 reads CASSPQGGGYTF. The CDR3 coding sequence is TGTGCCAGCAGCCCCCAGGGAGGTGGCTACACCTTC.

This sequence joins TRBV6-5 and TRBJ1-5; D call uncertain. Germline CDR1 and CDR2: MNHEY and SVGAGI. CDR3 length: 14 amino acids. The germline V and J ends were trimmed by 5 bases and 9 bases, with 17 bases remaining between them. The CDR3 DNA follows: TGTGCCAGCAGTCCGAGTGGGTCCGGACTGCCCCAGCATTTT. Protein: CASSPSGSGLPQHF.

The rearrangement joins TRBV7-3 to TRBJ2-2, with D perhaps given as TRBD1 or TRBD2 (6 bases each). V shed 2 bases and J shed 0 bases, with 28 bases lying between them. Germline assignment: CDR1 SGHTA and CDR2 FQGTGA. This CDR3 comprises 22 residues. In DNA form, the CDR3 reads TGTGCCAGCAGCTTATTCCCCATGGGGGGCGAGTATAAAGACGCGAACACCGGGGAGCTGTTTTTT. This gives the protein CASSLFPMGGEYKDANTGELFF.

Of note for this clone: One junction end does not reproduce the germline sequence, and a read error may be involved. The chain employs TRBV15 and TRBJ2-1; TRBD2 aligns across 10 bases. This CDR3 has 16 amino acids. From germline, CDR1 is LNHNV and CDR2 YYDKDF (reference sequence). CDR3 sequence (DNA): TGTGCCACCAGCAGGACTCCGGAACTAGCGGGACTTCTTCCGATCTTC. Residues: CATSRTPELAGLLPIF.

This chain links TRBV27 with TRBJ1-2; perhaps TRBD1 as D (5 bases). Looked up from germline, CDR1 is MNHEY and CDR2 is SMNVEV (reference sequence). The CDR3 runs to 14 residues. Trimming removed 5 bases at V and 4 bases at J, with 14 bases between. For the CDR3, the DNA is TGTGCCAGCAGTCTCTACATGGGGGGCTATGGCTACACCTTC. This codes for CASSLYMGGYGYTF.

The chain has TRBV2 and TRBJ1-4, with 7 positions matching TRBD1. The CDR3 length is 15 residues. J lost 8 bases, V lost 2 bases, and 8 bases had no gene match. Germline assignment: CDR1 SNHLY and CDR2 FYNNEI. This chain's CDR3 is CASSEYSGTEEKLFF. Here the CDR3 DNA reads TGTGCCAGCAGTGAATATAGTGGGACAGAAGAAAAACTGTTTTTT.